Listed below are T cell receptor beta chains from one sample, sequenced in a study of T cells in Graves' hyperthyroidism and ophthalmopathy. One entry per CDR3 protein results from TCRdb running MiXCR on the multiplex PCR reads. Of approximately 700,000 distinct CDR3 sequences listed, nearly 45% are singletons. The specimen sequenced was peripheral blood or thyroid tissue (not recorded which). These receptors all stem from an adult man with Graves' disease, either hyperthyroidism or ophthalmopathy (not recorded which). CDR3s include the opening cysteine and the closing phenylalanine or tryptophan. Fields, in order: D gene, clone size, J gene, V gene, CDR3 protein, CDR3 DNA. D genes are given only for firm matches. Clone size is shown for a subset of rows, as once, few, many or a class of expanded clone.

D gene: NA
clone size: NA
J gene: TRBJ2-7
V gene: TRBV5-4
CDR3 protein: CASSLIQGSEQYF
CDR3 DNA: TGTGCCAGCAGCTTGATCCAGGGGTCCGAGCAGTACTTC

D gene: TRBD1
clone size: many
J gene: TRBJ1-2
V gene: TRBV10-3
CDR3 protein: CAIYPGTGSGYTF
CDR3 DNA: TGTGCCATCTACCCCGGGACAGGGTCTGGCTACACCTTC

D gene: NA
clone size: many
J gene: TRBJ1-4
V gene: TRBV2
CDR3 protein: CASLGGTNEKLFF
CDR3 DNA: TGTGCGAGCCTCGGGGGAACTAATGAAAAACTGTTTTTT

D gene: TRBD1
clone size: many
J gene: TRBJ1-5
V gene: TRBV20-1
CDR3 protein: CSARTGANQPQHF
CDR3 DNA: TGCAGTGCTAGGACAGGGGCCAATCAGCCCCAGCATTTT

D gene: NA
clone size: NA
J gene: TRBJ2-5
V gene: TRBV7-4
CDR3 protein: CASSEDLYQETQYF
CDR3 DNA: TGTGCCAGCAGTGAAGACCTGTACCAAGAGACCCAGTACTTC

D gene: TRBD1
clone size: NA
J gene: TRBJ1-2
V gene: TRBV7-9
CDR3 protein: CASSKGRGRIQANYGYTF
CDR3 DNA: TGTGCCAGCAGTAAGGGCAGGGGGCGTATACAGGCTAACTATGGCTACACCTTC

D gene: NA
clone size: NA
J gene: TRBJ1-6
V gene: TRBV7-9
CDR3 protein: CASNLGPGNSPLHF
CDR3 DNA: TGTGCCAGCAACTTAGGTCCGGGGAATTCACCCCTCCACTTT

D gene: NA
clone size: NA
J gene: TRBJ1-5
V gene: TRBV7-8
CDR3 protein: CASSSTGSFDQPQHF
CDR3 DNA: TGTGCCAGCAGCTCCACAGGGAGCTTTGATCAGCCCCAGCATTTT

D gene: NA
clone size: few
J gene: TRBJ1-2
V gene: TRBV5-1
CDR3 protein: CASSLDGVGGYTF
CDR3 DNA: TGCGCCAGCAGCTTGGACGGGGTGGGTGGCTACACCTTC

D gene: NA
clone size: NA
J gene: TRBJ1-5
V gene: TRBV29-1
CDR3 protein: CSVDVTSNRPQHF
CDR3 DNA: TGCAGCGTTGATGTGACATCAAATCGGCCCCAGCATTTT

D gene: TRBD1
clone size: many
J gene: TRBJ1-2
V gene: TRBV24-1
CDR3 protein: CATSKRDSYGYTF
CDR3 DNA: TGTGCCACCAGCAAACGGGACAGCTATGGCTACACCTTC

D gene: NA
clone size: NA
J gene: TRBJ1-5
V gene: TRBV20-1
CDR3 protein: CSARDLGFNQPQHF
CDR3 DNA: TGCAGTGCTAGAGATCTGGGTTTCAATCAGCCCCAGCATTTT

D gene: NA
clone size: once
J gene: TRBJ1-1
V gene: TRBV12-3/TRBV12-4
CDR3 protein: CASGIGMNTEAFF
CDR3 DNA: TGTGCCAGCGGTATAGGAATGAACACTGAAGCTTTCTTT

D gene: NA
clone size: NA
J gene: TRBJ1-3
V gene: TRBV9
CDR3 protein: CASSGRPGRPSGNTIYF
CDR3 DNA: TGTGCCAGCAGCGGGAGACCGGGCCGACCCTCTGGAAACACCATATATTTT

D gene: TRBD2
clone size: NA
J gene: TRBJ2-5
V gene: TRBV20-1
CDR3 protein: CSARDSAGGLETQYF
CDR3 DNA: TGCAGTGCTAGAGATTCGGCGGGAGGATTAGAGACCCAGTACTTC

D gene: TRBD1
clone size: NA
J gene: TRBJ1-6
V gene: TRBV7-8
CDR3 protein: CASSKDRGQSSYNSPLHF
CDR3 DNA: TGTGCCAGCAGCAAAGACAGGGGACAGAGCTCCTATAATTCACCCCTCCACTTT

D gene: NA
clone size: NA
J gene: TRBJ1-4
V gene: TRBV2
CDR3 protein: CASSGSAGNEKLFF
CDR3 DNA: TGTGCCAGCAGTGGGTCGGCAGGGAATGAAAAACTGTTTTTT

D gene: TRBD1
clone size: few
J gene: TRBJ1-5
V gene: TRBV2
CDR3 protein: CASVADRGNNQPQHF
CDR3 DNA: TGTGCCAGCGTCGCGGACAGGGGCAACAATCAGCCCCAGCATTTT

D gene: NA
clone size: NA
J gene: TRBJ1-2
V gene: TRBV25-1
CDR3 protein: CASSQDGAGPYGYTF
CDR3 DNA: TGTGCCAGCAGCCAAGATGGTGCAGGGCCGTATGGCTACACCTTC

D gene: NA
clone size: many
J gene: TRBJ1-1
V gene: TRBV24-1
CDR3 protein: CATSVAGSTEAFF
CDR3 DNA: TGTGCCACCAGTGTCGCAGGGAGCACTGAAGCTTTCTTT

D gene: TRBD1
clone size: NA
J gene: TRBJ1-2
V gene: TRBV19
CDR3 protein: CASSIDRESTRGYGYTF
CDR3 DNA: TGTGCCAGTAGTATTGACAGGGAGTCAACCCGTGGCTATGGCTACACCTTC

D gene: TRBD1
clone size: NA
J gene: TRBJ1-2
V gene: TRBV12-3/TRBV12-4
CDR3 protein: CASSFGTGGAGYTF
CDR3 DNA: TGTGCCAGCAGTTTTGGGACAGGGGGCGCCGGCTACACCTTC

D gene: TRBD1
clone size: many
J gene: TRBJ2-7
V gene: TRBV2
CDR3 protein: CASSEGGQGAYEQYF
CDR3 DNA: TGTGCCAGCAGTGAAGGAGGACAGGGCGCCTACGAGCAGTACTTC

D gene: NA
clone size: NA
J gene: TRBJ1-4
V gene: TRBV5-1
CDR3 protein: CASSQTSGFGEKLFF
CDR3 DNA: TGCGCCAGCAGCCAGACCTCGGGGTTTGGAGAAAAACTGTTTTTT

D gene: NA
clone size: NA
J gene: TRBJ1-1
V gene: TRBV10-3
CDR3 protein: CAISGTSMNTEAFF
CDR3 DNA: TGTGCCATATCAGGGACAAGCATGAACACTGAAGCTTTCTTT

D gene: NA
clone size: NA
J gene: TRBJ1-4
V gene: TRBV6-5
CDR3 protein: CASSEGGEEKLFF
CDR3 DNA: TGTGCCAGCAGTGAAGGGGGTGAGGAAAAACTGTTTTTT

D gene: NA
clone size: few
J gene: TRBJ2-5
V gene: TRBV6-5
CDR3 protein: CASSYSMTEQETQYF
CDR3 DNA: TGTGCCAGCAGTTACTCGATGACAGAGCAAGAGACCCAGTACTTC

D gene: TRBD2
clone size: once
J gene: TRBJ2-5
V gene: TRBV7-2
CDR3 protein: CASSLDGTSGGARSETQYF
CDR3 DNA: TGTGCCAGCAGCTTAGACGGGACTAGCGGGGGGGCAAGATCGGAGACCCAGTACTTC

D gene: NA
clone size: many
J gene: TRBJ1-5
V gene: TRBV5-1
CDR3 protein: CASSLGVDSNQPQHF
CDR3 DNA: TGCGCCAGCAGCTTGGGTGTGGATAGCAATCAGCCCCAGCATTTT

D gene: TRBD2
clone size: NA
J gene: TRBJ2-7
V gene: TRBV7-9
CDR3 protein: CASSVTSGRGHEQYF
CDR3 DNA: TGTGCCAGCAGCGTAACTAGCGGGAGAGGCCACGAGCAGTACTTC

D gene: TRBD2
clone size: many
J gene: TRBJ2-5
V gene: TRBV5-8
CDR3 protein: CASSRIAGEQETQYF
CDR3 DNA: TGTGCCAGCAGTCGGATAGCGGGGGAGCAAGAGACCCAGTACTTC

D gene: TRBD1
clone size: few
J gene: TRBJ2-7
V gene: TRBV7-9
CDR3 protein: CASSPEPGTGNEQYF
CDR3 DNA: TGTGCCAGCAGCCCAGAACCCGGGACAGGGAACGAGCAGTACTTC

D gene: NA
clone size: many
J gene: TRBJ2-5
V gene: TRBV7-8
CDR3 protein: CASSFTETQYF
CDR3 DNA: TGTGCCAGCAGCTTCACGGAGACCCAGTACTTC

D gene: NA
clone size: NA
J gene: TRBJ2-5
V gene: TRBV24-1
CDR3 protein: CATMARGAGETQYF
CDR3 DNA: TGTGCTACTATGGCTCGGGGGGCTGGGGAGACCCAGTACTTC

D gene: NA
clone size: many
J gene: TRBJ1-1
V gene: TRBV2
CDR3 protein: CASFPGTQYQAFF
CDR3 DNA: TGTGCCAGCTTTCCTGGGACGCAGTACCAAGCTTTCTTT

D gene: NA
clone size: many
J gene: TRBJ1-1
V gene: TRBV7-9
CDR3 protein: CASSFETDYNTEAFF
CDR3 DNA: TGTGCCAGCAGCTTCGAGACCGACTATAACACTGAAGCTTTCTTT

D gene: NA
clone size: NA
J gene: TRBJ1-2
V gene: TRBV12-3/TRBV12-4
CDR3 protein: CASMGNPTDYGYTF
CDR3 DNA: TGTGCCAGCATGGGAAACCCAACCGACTATGGCTACACCTTC

D gene: NA
clone size: NA
J gene: TRBJ1-1
V gene: TRBV29-1
CDR3 protein: CSVDPKRSEAFF
CDR3 DNA: TGCAGCGTGGACCCCAAACGATCTGAAGCTTTCTTT

D gene: TRBD2
clone size: many
J gene: TRBJ2-7
V gene: TRBV2
CDR3 protein: CASSVASGGAYEQYF
CDR3 DNA: TGTGCCAGCAGTGTGGCTAGCGGGGGGGCCTACGAGCAGTACTTC